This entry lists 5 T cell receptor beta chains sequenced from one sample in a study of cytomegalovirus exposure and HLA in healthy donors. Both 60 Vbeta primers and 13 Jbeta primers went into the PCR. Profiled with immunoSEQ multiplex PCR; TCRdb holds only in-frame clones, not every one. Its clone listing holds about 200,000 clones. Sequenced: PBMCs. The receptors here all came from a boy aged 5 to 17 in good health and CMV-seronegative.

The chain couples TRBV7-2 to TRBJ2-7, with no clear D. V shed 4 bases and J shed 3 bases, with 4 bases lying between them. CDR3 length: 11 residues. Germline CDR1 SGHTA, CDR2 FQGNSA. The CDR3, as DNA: TGTGCCAGCAGCTCCGTCTACGAGCAGTACTTC. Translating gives CASSSVYEQYF. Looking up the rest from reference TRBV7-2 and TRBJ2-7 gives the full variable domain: GAGVSQSPSNKVTEKGKDVELRCDPISGHTALYWYRQSLGQGLEFLIYFQGNSAPDKSGLPSDRFSAERTGGSVSTLTIQRTQQEDSAVYLCASSSVYEQYFGPGTRLTVT.

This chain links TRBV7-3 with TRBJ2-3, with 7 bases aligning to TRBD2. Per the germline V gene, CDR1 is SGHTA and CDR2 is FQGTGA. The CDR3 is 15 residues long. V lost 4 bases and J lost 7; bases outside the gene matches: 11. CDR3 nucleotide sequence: TGTGCCAGCAGCTCCCCCAGCGGGGTAAGGAATACGCAGTATTTT. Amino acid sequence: CASSSPSGVRNTQYF. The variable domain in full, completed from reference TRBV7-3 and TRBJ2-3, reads GAGVSQTPSNKVTEKGKYVELRCDPISGHTALYWYRQSLGQGPEFLIYFQGTGAADDSGLPNDRFFAVRPEGSVSTLKIQRTERGDSAVYLCASSSPSGVRNTQYFGPGTRLTVL.

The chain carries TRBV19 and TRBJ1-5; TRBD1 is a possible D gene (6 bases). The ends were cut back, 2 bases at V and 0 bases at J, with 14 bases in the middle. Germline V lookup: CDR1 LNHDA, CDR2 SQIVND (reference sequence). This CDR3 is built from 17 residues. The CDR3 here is CASSIQGRDYSNQPQHF. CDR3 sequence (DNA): TGTGCCAGTAGTATACAGGGGAGAGATTATAGCAATCAGCCCCAGCATTTT.

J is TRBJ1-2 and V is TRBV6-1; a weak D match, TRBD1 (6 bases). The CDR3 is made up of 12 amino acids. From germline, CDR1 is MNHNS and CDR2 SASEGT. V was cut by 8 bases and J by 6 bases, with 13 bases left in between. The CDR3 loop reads CASRTEWDGYTF. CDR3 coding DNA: TGTGCCAGCCGGACAGAGTGGGATGGCTACACCTTC.

CDR3 nucleotide sequence: TGTGCCAGCAGCCCGGACAGGGGGCTAACGGGCTCTGGGGCCAACGTCCTGACTTTC. Encoded protein: CASSPDRGLTGSGANVLTF. This rearrangement joins TRBV5-4 to TRBJ2-6; TRBD1 aligns across 11 bases. The V gene end was trimmed by 4 bases and the J gene end by 0 bases; junction bases not matched to a gene: 9. The germline V gene has CDR1 SGHNT and CDR2 YYREEE (reference sequence). The CDR3 runs to 19 residues.